A few counts support the clone carrying this T cell receptor (beta chain). Its specificity is unknown. The data originate from a study of T cell responses to AZD1222 COVID-19 vaccine. Across the study: Researchers grouped second doses given at about 4 or about 12 weeks into one pool. Overall study findings and caveats: White British donors predominated, females outnumbered males, and clonal diversity was possibly underestimated. Two doses of AZD1222 preceded a rise in Spike-specific TCR breadth and depth.

The CDR3 loop spans 15 amino acids. The V segment lost 4 bases and the J segment 3 bases; nucleotides outside the gene matches: 0. Germline CDR1 is SGHTA and CDR2 is FQGTGA. TCRdb keeps only in-frame clones here, not all; method: immunoSEQ multiplex PCR. The sample has 75,000 to 95,000 clones, roughly 81% seen once. Specimen: peripheral blood, collected on day 0 of AZD1222 vaccination. The TCR originated in an adult in good health. The chain links TRBV7-3 to TRBJ2-3; 14 nucleotides line up with TRBD2. CDR3 region: CASSWTSGGTDTQYF. In DNA, the CDR3 is TGTGCCAGCAGCTGGACTAGCGGGGGGACAGATACGCAGTATTTT.